Listed below are T cell receptor beta chains from one sample, sequenced in a study of blood T cell repertoires in COVID-19. The repertoire was sequenced with immunoSEQ multiplex PCR; TCRdb's copy has only in-frame clones and lacks some. The table shows 390,000 or so clones, with approximately 90% occurring only once. Sequences were obtained from PBMCs or T cells enriched from blood (not recorded which). The receptors here all came from a woman in her forties or fifties who had recovered from COVID-19. The CDR3 runs from the conserved cysteine through the conserved F or W. Size is omitted from some rows. Given values are once, few, many or a class for expanded clones.

j_gene,v_gene,abundance,CDR3aa
TRBJ2-7,TRBV30,NA,CAWSVTSYEQYF
TRBJ2-3,TRBV10-3,once,CAISESRGGVTDTQYF
TRBJ1-6,TRBV4-2,few,CASSQDHSQGYSPLHF
TRBJ1-3,TRBV4-1,NA,CASSQDLAGTLSGNTIYF
TRBJ1-2,TRBV4-1,NA,CASSQVTGGVGYGYTF
TRBJ2-1,TRBV10-3,NA,CAISGPGLRYNEQFF
TRBJ1-5,TRBV24-1,NA,CATHTGAINQPQHF
TRBJ1-6,TRBV7-8,NA,CASSFGSVDSPLHF
TRBJ2-7,TRBV2,NA,CASSASGTFYEQYF
TRBJ2-3,TRBV19,NA,CASDDTTFTDTQYF
TRBJ1-3,TRBV18,NA,CASSPDSLSGNTIYF
TRBJ1-2,TRBV7-9,NA,CASSLGQGTNYGYTF
TRBJ2-2,TRBV24-1,NA,CATSDPHITGELFF
TRBJ1-2,TRBV3-1/TRBV3-2,NA,CASSQGHKPGQRRGYTF
TRBJ2-2,TRBV25-1,NA,CAGSEPSQQGGELFF
TRBJ1-5,TRBV2,NA,CASSFDSGLGNQPQHF
TRBJ1-2,TRBV27,NA,CASSFVRGFRGYTF
TRBJ1-1,TRBV6-5,NA,CASRSGTTNTEAFF
TRBJ2-7,TRBV27,NA,CASSPGAGEQYF
TRBJ2-3,TRBV4-3,NA,CASSQGSWRGGTDTQYF
TRBJ2-7,TRBV12-5,NA,CASGLGTAIYEQYF
TRBJ2-2,TRBV28,few,CASSQTVPLNTGELFF
TRBJ1-1,TRBV28,NA,CASSTGGEWSEAFF
TRBJ1-4,TRBV27,NA,CASSSRQGAGEKLFF
TRBJ1-2,TRBV6-5,NA,CASTPDRGYTF
TRBJ1-3,TRBV2,NA,CASKPQGFFGNTIYF
TRBJ1-4,TRBV30,NA,CAVPGVPNEKLFF
TRBJ1-2,TRBV30,few,CAWSLGSNYGYTF
TRBJ1-1,TRBV5-5,NA,CASSFSLGAEAFF
TRBJ2-5,TRBV3-1/TRBV3-2,NA,CASSLLAGASRETQYF
TRBJ1-1,TRBV28,NA,CASSLWHRGDTEAFF
TRBJ2-7,TRBV2,NA,CASSVGQGPSEQYF
TRBJ2-7,TRBV2,NA,CASSVGQGGSYEQYF
TRBJ1-1,TRBV30,NA,CAWSVGTGKAEAFF
TRBJ1-1,TRBV5-1,NA,CASSPFQATEAFF
TRBJ1-6,TRBV10-3,NA,CAIRGTVSSYNSPLHF
TRBJ1-5,TRBV10-3,NA,CAISESDRDNQPQHF
TRBJ1-2,TRBV28,NA,CASSPQGGGRLVTSF
TRBJ1-1,TRBV7-2,NA,CASSFEGQPNTEAFF
TRBJ2-7,TRBV27,NA,CASSVTGVFSYEQYF
TRBJ2-7,TRBV5-5,NA,CASSLEGGNVYEQYF
TRBJ1-2,TRBV7-9,NA,CASSPRGVGSNYGYTF
TRBJ1-4,TRBV7-9,NA,CASSQGYNEKLFF
TRBJ2-3,TRBV5-1,NA,CASSTWDSMGTDTQYF
TRBJ2-7,TRBV20-1,NA,CSASSSGGDYEQYF
TRBJ1-2,TRBV19,NA,CASRWTVRNYGYTF
TRBJ1-5,TRBV6-6,NA,CAVQTDSNQPQHF
TRBJ1-2,TRBV6-1,NA,CASSDWTASNYGYTF
TRBJ1-1,TRBV5-8,once,CASSFLTGVGDVEAFF
TRBJ1-3,TRBV3-1/TRBV3-2,NA,CASSQTRGNTIYF
TRBJ1-1,TRBV11-2,NA,CASSLAGTGRTEAFF
TRBJ1-2,TRBV9,NA,CASSPWSEAHGYTF
TRBJ1-2,TRBV6-1,NA,CASIDSGGRGNYGYTF
TRBJ2-7,TRBV27,NA,CASQDIDRNEQYF
TRBJ1-2,TRBV30,few,CAWSDVRNQGANYGYTF
TRBJ2-1,TRBV9,NA,CASSATDYNEQFF
TRBJ1-2,TRBV28,NA,CASSLAGTGGAVYGYTF
TRBJ1-1,TRBV24-1,NA,CGPGDRNTEAFF
TRBJ2-5,TRBV7-2,NA,CASNLGTAGLGTQYF